What follows is one TCR beta chain and its context. The entry originates in a study of blood T cell repertoires in COVID-19. As for the study in general: Whether acute or convalescent, the COVID-19 samples came from the United States, Italy and Spain. Sources were T cells, B-cell-depleted T cells, or PBMCs; the material itself was cDNA or gDNA.

Trimming left V 4 bases short and J 1 base short, with 9 bases between. This CDR3 has 14 amino acids. Germline CDR1 reads SGHNT; CDR2 reads YYREEE (reference sequence). The data were produced by immunoSEQ multiplex PCR, yet TCRdb's version contains in-frame clones alone and is incomplete. The table has about 180,000 clones, roughly 90% seen once; the top ten hold nearly 0.55%. The chain carries TRBV5-4 and TRBJ1-3, with unresolved D. The source of this sequence is a man in his forties or fifties with acute or convalescent COVID-19. The material sequenced was peripheral blood. The DNA for the CDR3 is TGTGCCAGCAGCCCGGACTCTTCTGGAAACACCATATATTTT. Its translation: CASSPDSSGNTIYF.